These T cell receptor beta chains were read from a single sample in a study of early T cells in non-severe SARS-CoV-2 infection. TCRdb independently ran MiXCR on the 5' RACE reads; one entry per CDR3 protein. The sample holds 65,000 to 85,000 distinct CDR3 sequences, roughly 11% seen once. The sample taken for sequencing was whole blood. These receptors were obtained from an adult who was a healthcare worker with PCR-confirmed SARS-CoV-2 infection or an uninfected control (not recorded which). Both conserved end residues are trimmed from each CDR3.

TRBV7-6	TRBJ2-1	ASSPLVGYNEQF
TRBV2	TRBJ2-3	ASSLGQGTDTQY
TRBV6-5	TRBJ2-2	ASSGQGAVAGELF
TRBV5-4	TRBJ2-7	ASSLLWKPYEQY
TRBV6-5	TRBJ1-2	ASSYYRENYGYT
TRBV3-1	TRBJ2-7	ASSIGGKSYEQY
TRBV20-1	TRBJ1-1	SAGLGGAGNTEAF
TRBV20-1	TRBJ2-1	SAASRGGRASYNEQF
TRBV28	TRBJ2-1	ASSLSSTYGAHYNEQF
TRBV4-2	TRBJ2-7	ASSLGVTSYEQY
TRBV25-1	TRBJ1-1	ASSRGIWGYTEAF
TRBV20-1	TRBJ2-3	SATHYGQRDPDTQY
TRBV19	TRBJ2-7	ASSRSPYEQY
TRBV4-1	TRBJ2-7	ASSPSAGGHYEQY
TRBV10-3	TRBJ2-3	AISEEGPTDTQY
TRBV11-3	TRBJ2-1	ASSLGAVANNEQF
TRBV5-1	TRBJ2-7	ASSSGQGTVYEQY
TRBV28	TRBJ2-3	ASSLLGAGGGSDTQY
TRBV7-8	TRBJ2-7	ASSPTRWRERAMSEQY
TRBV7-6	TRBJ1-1	ASSQLQGLGTEAF
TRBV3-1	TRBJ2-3	ASSQLRDTQY
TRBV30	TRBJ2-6	AWSEANVLT
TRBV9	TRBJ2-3	ASSAQGPDTQY
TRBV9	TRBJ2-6	ASSVRPGANVLT
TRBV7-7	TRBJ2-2	ASSSQGAFGELF
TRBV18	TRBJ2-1	ASSPPGQRWNEQF
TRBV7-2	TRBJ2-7	ASSSGGAPY
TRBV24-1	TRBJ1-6	ATDVFVRGRALH
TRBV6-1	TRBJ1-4	ASSEGQGAQTNEKLF
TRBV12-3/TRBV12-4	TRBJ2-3	ASSLPGLTSSTDTQY
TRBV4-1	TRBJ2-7	ASSQLAGADEQY
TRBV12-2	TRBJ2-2	ASRFPGQDPGELF
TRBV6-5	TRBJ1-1	ASSYEGTTEAF
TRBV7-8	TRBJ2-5	ASSLRRETETQY
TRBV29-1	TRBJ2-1	SVEGLAGGNEQF
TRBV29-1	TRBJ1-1	SVNRNTEAF
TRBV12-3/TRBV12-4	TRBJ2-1	ASSASGRGYNEQF
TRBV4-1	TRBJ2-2	ATPPGTTGELF
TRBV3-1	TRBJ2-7	ASSITLAGAEQY
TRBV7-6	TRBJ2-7	ASSFDTFQY
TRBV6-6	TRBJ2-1	ASSSGGTSSYNEQF
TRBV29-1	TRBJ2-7	SVERGGEQY
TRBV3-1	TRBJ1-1	ASSQPGHRRNTEAF
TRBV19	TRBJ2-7	ASSYSGGSYEQY
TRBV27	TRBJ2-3	ASSLRGITDTQY
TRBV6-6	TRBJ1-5	ASSYSEGAEPQH
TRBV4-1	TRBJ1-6	ASSQGGANNSPLH
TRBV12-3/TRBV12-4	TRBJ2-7	ASSLQGNGYEQY
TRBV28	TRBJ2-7	ASTSPGFYEQY
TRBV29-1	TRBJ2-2	SVRRSTGELF
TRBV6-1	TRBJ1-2	ASSEGQGAGGYT